The 31 T cell receptor beta chains below were found in one sample sequenced in a study of spatial heterogeneity in lung cancer. TCRdb fed the 5' RACE reads into MiXCR, producing one record per CDR3 protein. The sample has about 9,800 distinct CDR3 sequences, roughly 50% seen once. General study findings and limits: Tracking of tumor mutation counts was seen in expanded intratumoral alpha and beta TCR counts.

Their specific antigens are unknown. Sample time point: sample taken at primary tumor resection. Sequencing was performed on lung tumor tissue, taken at surgery. Receptors were obtained from a female donor with early-stage non-small cell lung cancer.

Notes on this clonotype: As an off-target read in a library built for alpha chains, this beta chain has a frequency of little significance. V is TRBV20-1 and J is TRBJ2-1, with 9 positions matching TRBD2. The V segment lost 4 bases and the J segment 0 bases; nucleotides outside the gene matches: 10. This CDR3 region has 17 residues. In germline, CDR1 is DFQATT, CDR2 SNEGSKA (reference sequence). CDR3 sequence (DNA): TGCAGTGCTACGACTAGCGGAGCCCTCCTCTCCTACAATGAGCAGTTCTTC. Translated, it gives CSATTSGALLSYNEQFF.

Details on this clonotype: This beta chain is a stray sequence in a library constructed for alpha chains; its clone size is not meaningful. The V and J genes are TRBV9 and TRBJ2-5; D unresolved. Germline CDR1 reads SGDLS; CDR2 reads YYNGEE. V shed 4 bases and J shed 4 bases, with 14 bases lying between them. The CDR3 sequence is 14 residues long. The chain's CDR3 is CASSYALSTETQYF. Written as DNA, the CDR3 is TGTGCCAGCAGCTACGCTCTTTCGACAGAGACCCAGTACTTC.

This clonotype was observed a handful of times. This beta chain turned up in a library designed for alpha chains; as an off-target read, its abundance says little. The V call is TRBV7-2, the J call TRBJ2-5, with 12 nucleotides matching TRBD2. With V trimmed by 1 base and J by 10 bases, 4 bases remained unmatched. In germline, CDR1 is SGHTA, CDR2 FQGNSA. The CDR3 is 14 amino acids. The DNA of the CDR3 is TGTGCCAGCAGCTTAGAACTAGCGGGGGGCGACCAGTACTTC. Its protein product is CASSLELAGGDQYF.

Note on this clonotype: This beta chain came through as a stray read in a library set up for alpha chains, and its size says little. The chain joins TRBV14 to TRBJ2-5, with TRBD2 matching 8 bases. The germline V gene has CDR1 SGHDN and CDR2 FVKESK. The CDR3 length is 15 residues. The J segment lost 5 bases and the V segment lost 4 bases, leaving 9 bases of the junction unmatched. Here the CDR3 DNA reads TGTGCCAGCAGCCGAAGGTGGCGGGGGGCTGAGACCCAGTACTTC. It codes for CASSRRWRGAETQYF.

Comments on this clonotype: The library was designed around alpha chains, so this beta chain is a stray read whose abundance carries little weight. The chain combines TRBV7-9 with TRBJ2-3; D gene unclear. Between the trimmed V and J ends, which lost 4 bases and 0 bases, there was a span of 8 bases. The CDR3 runs to 14 residues. In germline, CDR1 is SEHNR, CDR2 FQNEAQ (reference sequence). The CDR3 is CASSSRTSTDTQYF. In DNA form, the CDR3 reads TGTGCCAGCAGCTCTCGGACCAGCACAGATACGCAGTATTTT.

This clonotype was seen only a few times. This beta chain appears as a stray read in a library generated for alpha chains; its size is not informative. The rearrangement joins TRBV5-1 to TRBJ2-7, with D perhaps TRBD2 (5 bases). The CDR3 runs to 15 residues. The germline V and J ends were trimmed by 4 bases and 4 bases, with 18 bases remaining between them. In germline, CDR1 is SGHRS, CDR2 YFSETQ. The CDR3 is CASSPREGSSYEQYF. The CDR3 DNA sequence: TGCGCCAGCAGCCCGCGAGAGGGTTCCTCTTACGAGCAGTACTTC.

This clonotype was recorded a few times. Since it is a stray read in a library aimed at alpha chains, this beta chain has a size that is not meaningful. The rearrangement uses TRBV5-4 and TRBJ2-1, with TRBD2 matching over 8 bases. The germline CDR1 and CDR2 sequences are SGHNT and YYREEE (reference sequence). V shed 4 bases and J 6 bases; nucleotides not matched to a gene: 6. This CDR3 is built from 14 residues. The CDR3, as DNA: TGTGCCAGCAGCGGGACTAGACCCTTCAATGAGCAGTTCTTC. Protein: CASSGTRPFNEQFF.

Notes on this clonotype: This beta chain appears as a stray read in a library generated for alpha chains; its size is not informative. This sequence joins TRBV12-3 or TRBV12-4 and TRBJ2-7, with D tentatively TRBD2 (6 bases). The CDR3 is 15 residues long. V was trimmed by 3 bases and J by 5 bases, leaving 17 bases between them. The DNA for the CDR3 is TGTGCCAGCAGTTTTTTCAGGGCGGGGAAGGACGAGCAGTACTTC. It yields the protein CASSFFRAGKDEQYF.

As regards this clonotype: This beta chain slipped into a library made for alpha chains as a stray read, so its size is not meaningful. The rearrangement uses TRBV3-1 and TRBJ2-5, with D perhaps TRBD1 (6 bases). Germline lookup yields CDR1 LGHDT and CDR2 YNNKEL (reference sequence). Trimming stripped 2 bases from V and 4 bases from J, with 20 bases between. The CDR3 covers 17 residues. The CDR3 spells CASSQPRPKGVTETQYF. CDR3 bases: TGTGCCAGCAGCCAACCAAGGCCAAAGGGGGTAACAGAGACCCAGTACTTC.

This clonotype turned up a few times. In a library made to pick up alpha chains, this beta chain is a stray read with a size that means little. This chain links TRBV20-1 with TRBJ1-6; 9 bases line up with TRBD1. CDR3 length: 14 amino acids. Germline V gene lookup returns CDR1 DFQATT and CDR2 SNEGSKA (reference sequence). Germline trimming cut 1 base from V and 9 bases from J; bases unmatched to any gene: 4. CDR3 DNA sequence: TGCAGTGCTAGAGCCAACAGGGGGCGTTCACCCCTCCACTTT. Translation: CSARANRGRSPLHF.

Turning to this clonotype: This beta chain appears as a stray read in a library generated for alpha chains; its size is not informative. CDR3 coding DNA: TGTGCCAGCAGTCCTACCCGAGGGATCGAGCAGTACTTC. It codes for CASSPTRGIEQYF. The rearrangement links TRBV12-3 or TRBV12-4 to TRBJ2-7, with a weak D call TRBD2 (5 bases). Trimming stripped 5 bases from V and 6 bases from J, with 14 bases between. This CDR3 region has 13 residues.

This clonotype showed up just a few times. This beta chain is an unintended read in a library built for alpha chains; its size means little. The chain employs TRBV19 and TRBJ1-1, with D hard to call. The CDR3 loop spans 13 amino acids. V lost 2 bases, J lost 0 bases, and 4 bases lay in between. Looked up from germline, CDR1 is LNHDA and CDR2 is SQIVND (reference sequence). CDR3 nucleotides: TGTGCCAGTAGTATAACCATGAACACTGAAGCTTTCTTT. It yields the protein CASSITMNTEAFF.

This clonotype was seen a handful of times. Because the library targeted alpha chains, this beta chain is an off-target read whose size means little. This chain connects TRBV6-6 to TRBJ1-1, with D unclear. V lost 4 bases and J 1 base, leaving 1 base between the germline ends. CDR1 is MNHNY and CDR2 is SVGAGI in the germline V gene (reference sequence). The CDR3 has 11 residues. CDR3 DNA: TGTGCCAGCAGTTGGAACACTGAAGCTTTCTTT. It is translated as CASSWNTEAFF.

With regard to this clonotype: In a library made to pick up alpha chains, this beta chain is a stray read with a size that means little. The chain recombines TRBV7-8 with TRBJ2-5; 9 bases match TRBD1. V dropped 1 base and J dropped 0; count of bases not matched to a gene: 3. CDR1 SGHVS and CDR2 FQNEAQ come from the germline V gene. CDR3 length: 16 amino acids. The DNA of the CDR3 is TGTGCCAGCAGCTTAGGGGACAGGGTGTACCAAGAGACCCAGTACTTC. It specifies CASSLGDRVYQETQYF.

In the case of this clonotype: The library was designed around alpha chains, so this beta chain is a stray read whose abundance carries little weight. The chain combines TRBV20-1 with TRBJ1-1; 8 nucleotides match TRBD1. Germline trimming cut 1 base from V and 0 bases from J; bases unmatched to any gene: 10. Germline V gene sequence: CDR1 DFQATT, CDR2 SNEGSKA (reference sequence). The CDR3 contains 17 residues. CDR3 region: CSARVAPGGKVNTEAFF. The CDR3 DNA reads as TGCAGTGCTAGAGTAGCCCCAGGGGGCAAGGTGAACACTGAAGCTTTCTTT.

This clonotype was observed a few times. This beta chain represents an off-target read in a library built for alpha chains; its size is of limited meaning. The CDR3 DNA follows: TGTGCCAGCAGCTTTCTTTACAGCGGGGGGCAGTTCTTC. This gives the protein CASSFLYSGGQFF. The chain joins TRBV7-6 to TRBJ2-1; the match to TRBD2 covers 8 bases. Germline values: CDR1 SGHVS, CDR2 FNYEAQ. This CDR3 has 13 residues. The V and J ends lost 3 bases and 12 bases, in that order; junction bases with no gene match: 7.

Of note for this clonotype: This beta chain is an unintended read in a library built for alpha chains; its size means little. V and J are TRBV9 and TRBJ1-1; D ambiguous. The CDR3 consists of 14 residues. Trimming shortened V by 2 bases and J by 4 bases, and 12 bases separated the two germline ends. The germline gives CDR1 SGDLS, CDR2 YYNGEE. CDR3 amino acids: CASSVMTEGTEAFF. The CDR3 region has the DNA TGTGCCAGCAGCGTCATGACCGAGGGCACTGAAGCTTTCTTT. The whole variable domain, filled in from reference TRBV9 and TRBJ1-1, reads DSGVTQTPKHLITATGQRVTLRCSPRSGDLSVYWYQQSLDQGLQFLIQYYNGEERAKGNILERFSAQQFPDLHSELNLSSLELGDSALYFCASSVMTEGTEAFFGQGTRLTVV.

This clonotype was counted a few times. The library was built for alpha chains, so this beta chain is an off-target read and its size means little. This sequence joins TRBV5-5 and TRBJ1-5; TRBD1 is a possible D gene (6 bases). The CDR3 is 15 amino acids. Deletions cut 5 bases from V and 0 bases from J, with 12 bases between. Germline CDR1 and CDR2: SGHKS and YYEKEE (reference sequence). The CDR3 nucleotides are TGTGCCAGCAGACCTACAGGGTCTAGCAATCAGCCCCAGCATTTT. Protein product: CASRPTGSSNQPQHF.

A remark on this clonotype: The library was built for alpha chains, so this beta chain is an off-target read and its size means little. The rearrangement uses TRBV2 and TRBJ2-2; 10 positions agree with TRBD1. V lost 7 bases to trimming and J lost 4 bases; unmatched junction nucleotides: 3. The CDR3 runs to 14 residues. CDR1 SNHLY and CDR2 FYNNEI come from the germline V gene. CDR3 bases: TGTGCCAGCACCTGGACAGGGGGCACCGGGGAGCTGTTTTTT. Its protein is CASTWTGGTGELFF.

The table lists this clonotype with a few counts. This beta chain lies outside the target of a library built for alpha chains; its clone size means little. Here the CDR3 reads CASSLLAKSYNEQFF. The CDR3 bases are TGTGCCAGCAGCTTATTAGCCAAGTCCTACAATGAGCAGTTCTTC. The chain recombines TRBV7-2 with TRBJ2-1; the D is unclear. Trimming removed 2 bases at V and 1 base at J, with 9 bases between. Germline V gene lookup returns CDR1 SGHTA and CDR2 FQGNSA. The CDR3 is made up of 15 amino acids.

As for this clonotype: This beta chain is an off-target read within a library intended for alpha chains, so its frequency means little. The V call is TRBV7-2, the J call TRBJ1-6; TRBD1 matches 7 bases. CDR1 SGHTA and CDR2 FQGNSA come from the germline V gene. V shed 3 bases and J 0 bases; nucleotides not matched to a gene: 5. The CDR3 is 17 residues long. CDR3 in DNA: TGTGCCAGCAGCTTTGCGGGACAGAGCTCCTATAATTCACCCCTCCACTTT. Its translation: CASSFAGQSSYNSPLHF.

Concerning this clonotype itself: This beta chain was picked up by a library intended for alpha chains and is off target, so its count carries little meaning. This chain uses TRBV5-8 with TRBJ1-6; 8 bases line up with TRBD1. V lost 1 base to trimming and J lost 8 bases; unmatched junction nucleotides: 5. Germline lookup yields CDR1 SGHTS and CDR2 YDEGEE. CDR3 length equals 15 residues. The CDR3 region has the DNA TGTGCCAGCAGCTTGAGGACAGGGTTTGATTCACCCCTCCACTTT. Its translation: CASSLRTGFDSPLHF.

A few counts support this clonotype. The library was designed around alpha chains, so this beta chain is a stray read whose abundance carries little weight. This CDR3 reads CASSLLRTGYNSPLHF. Written as DNA, the CDR3 is TGTGCCAGCAGCCTACTACGGACAGGGTATAATTCACCCCTCCACTTT. The V and J genes are TRBV7-8 and TRBJ1-6, with 8 bases lining up with TRBD1. The CDR3 consists of 16 residues. The V and J ends lost 5 bases and 4 bases, in that order; junction bases with no gene match: 7. Germline CDR1 and CDR2: SGHVS and FQNEAQ.

As to this clonotype: A library made for alpha chains picked up this beta chain off target, so its size means little. CDR3 sequence reads: CASSLEGGNSPLHF. The CDR3 DNA reads TGTGCCAGCAGCTTAGAGGGAGGCAATTCACCCCTCCACTTT. V gene TRBV7-2 combines with J gene TRBJ1-6; no clear D gene. V lost 1 base to trimming and J lost 7 bases, with 8 bases between them. CDR1 SGHTA and CDR2 FQGNSA come from the germline V gene. There are 14 residues in the CDR3.

Points on this clonotype: This beta chain lies outside the target of a library built for alpha chains; its clone size means little. This chain's CDR3 is CASSLGLAGGSHTGELFF. CDR3 coding DNA: TGTGCCAGCAGCCTCGGACTAGCGGGGGGCTCCCACACCGGGGAGCTGTTTTTT. The chain employs TRBV7-6 and TRBJ2-2, with 14 bases that match TRBD2. This CDR3 is built from 18 residues. The germline V gene has CDR1 SGHVS and CDR2 FNYEAQ. Losses at the gene ends were 5 bases for V and 3 bases for J; bases not matched to a gene: 8.

Points on this clonotype: This beta chain was picked up by a library intended for alpha chains and is off target, so its count carries little meaning. The chain combines TRBV5-6 with TRBJ2-5; D gene ambiguous. V lost 2 bases and J 4 bases, leaving 18 bases between the germline ends. The germline gives CDR1 SGHDT, CDR2 YYEEEE. This CDR3 has 16 residues. The CDR3 DNA is TGTGCCAGCAGCTTTCTCTCCTCCCCTGTGGGAGAGACCCAGTACTTC. Its translation: CASSFLSSPVGETQYF.

About this clonotype itself: This beta chain lies outside the target of a library built for alpha chains; its clone size means little. V is TRBV7-9 and J is TRBJ1-6, with D tentatively TRBD1 (5 bases). This CDR3 contains 15 residues. The V and J ends lost 6 bases and 0 bases respectively, with 9 bases between them. Germline V gene sequence: CDR1 SEHNR, CDR2 FQNEAQ (reference sequence). The CDR3 DNA reads as TGTGCCAGCAGAACAGGCAGCTCCTATAATTCACCCCTCCACTTT. Its protein is CASRTGSSYNSPLHF.

As concerns this clonotype: Being off target in a library aimed at alpha chains, this beta chain has a size of little meaning. The genes are TRBV28 and TRBJ2-5; possibly TRBD2 for D (6 bases). Germline V lookup: CDR1 MDHEN, CDR2 SYDVKM. V lost 5 bases, J lost 14 bases, and 18 bases lay in between. This CDR3 spans 12 amino acids. The CDR3: CASSPWTGGIYF. CDR3 in DNA: TGTGCCAGCAGTCCGTGGACTGGAGGGATTTACTTC.

In regard to this clonotype: Compared with germline, one end of the junction differs, possibly owing to a read error. This beta chain came through as a stray read in a library set up for alpha chains, and its size says little. The chain carries TRBV7-7 and TRBJ2-7; 8 bases map to TRBD2. The CDR3 sequence is 14 residues long. The germline V gene encodes CDR1 SSHAT and CDR2 FNYEAQ (reference sequence). CDR3 sequence (DNA): TGTGCTAGCAGCTTACCCGGGGGGGCCTACGAGCAGTACTTC. Amino acid sequence: CASSLPGGAYEQYF.

With regard to this clonotype: This beta chain appears as a stray read in a library generated for alpha chains; its size is not informative. The rearrangement joins TRBV21-1 to TRBJ1-1. TRBV21-1 represents a pseudogene. This CDR3 region has 13 residues. The CDR3, as DNA: TGTGCCAGCAAAAGACTTCCCCACACTGAAGCTTTCTTT. This codes for CASKRLPHTEAFF.

In regard to this clonotype: A library prepared for alpha chains yielded this beta chain as an off-target read; its size is of little meaning. The chain combines TRBV6-2 or TRBV6-3 with TRBJ1-1, with no clear D. The CDR3 consists of 17 residues. The V gene's germline CDR1 is MNHEY and CDR2 SVGEGT. V dropped 2 bases and J dropped 0 bases, with 16 bases sitting between them. This CDR3 is CASSYIGDWAMNTEAFF. CDR3 bases: TGTGCCAGCAGTTACATAGGTGACTGGGCCATGAACACTGAAGCTTTCTTT.